A selection of T cell receptor beta chains follows, all from one sample in a study of OX40 agonist ivuxolimab in advanced cancers. TCRdb's table, derived via immunoSEQ multiplex PCR, lists solely in-frame clones and lacks some. The sample has just under 80,000 clones, around 91% seen once. This sample comprised CD4+ or CD8+ T cells sorted from blood, obtained in a trial of the OX40 agonist ivuxolimab. The receptors derive from an adult with an advanced solid tumor such as melanoma, head and neck, liver or kidney cancer. CDR3s include the opening cysteine and the closing phenylalanine or tryptophan. Each record gives: clone size, D gene, V gene, CDR3 length, J gene, CDR3 DNA, CDR3 protein. A D gene is named only where the DNA matches it firmly. Clone sizes are given selectively: once, few, many, or a class where the clone is expanded.

clone size: -; D gene: TRBD2; V gene: TRBV2; CDR3 length: 15; J gene: TRBJ2-7; CDR3 DNA: TGTGCCAGCAGGGGACTAGCGGGGGCCTCCTACGAGCAGTACTTC; CDR3 protein: CASRGLAGASYEQYF
clone size: -; D gene: TRBD1; V gene: TRBV9; CDR3 length: 12; J gene: TRBJ1-2; CDR3 DNA: TGTGCCAGCAGCACCCGGGACAGGGGCTACACCTTC; CDR3 protein: CASSTRDRGYTF
clone size: once; D gene: -; V gene: TRBV5-5; CDR3 length: 15; J gene: TRBJ2-5; CDR3 DNA: TGTGCCAGCAGCCCCACGGGCGGGGCCGAGGAGACCCAGTACTTC; CDR3 protein: CASSPTGGAEETQYF
clone size: -; D gene: -; V gene: TRBV6-6; CDR3 length: 13; J gene: TRBJ1-4; CDR3 DNA: TGTGCCAGCACTCAGAGTTCGGATGAAAAACTGTTTTTT; CDR3 protein: CASTQSSDEKLFF
clone size: -; D gene: -; V gene: TRBV5-4; CDR3 length: 15; J gene: TRBJ1-6; CDR3 DNA: TGTGCCAGCAGCTTGTCGACAGGTTCAAATTCACCCCTCCACTTT; CDR3 protein: CASSLSTGSNSPLHF
clone size: -; D gene: -; V gene: TRBV15; CDR3 length: 15; J gene: TRBJ1-1; CDR3 DNA: TGTGCCACCAGCAGAGATTATGAGGGTCTCACTGAAGCTTTCTTT; CDR3 protein: CATSRDYEGLTEAFF
clone size: -; D gene: TRBD1; V gene: TRBV11-3; CDR3 length: 13; J gene: TRBJ2-7; CDR3 DNA: TGTGCCAGCAGCTTCGGACAGGGAAACGAGCAGTACTTC; CDR3 protein: CASSFGQGNEQYF
clone size: -; D gene: TRBD1; V gene: TRBV4-3; CDR3 length: 16; J gene: TRBJ1-3; CDR3 DNA: TGCGCCAGCAGCCAAGCAGGGGGCCGCTCTGGAAACACCATATATTTT; CDR3 protein: CASSQAGGRSGNTIYF
clone size: -; D gene: -; V gene: TRBV18; CDR3 length: 14; J gene: TRBJ2-2; CDR3 DNA: TGTGCCAGCTCACTCGGGTCCCACACCGGGGAGCTGTTTTTT; CDR3 protein: CASSLGSHTGELFF
clone size: -; D gene: -; V gene: TRBV20-1; CDR3 length: 11; J gene: TRBJ2-7; CDR3 DNA: TGCAGTGCTCGGACTCTCTACGAGCAGTACTTC; CDR3 protein: CSARTLYEQYF
clone size: -; D gene: -; V gene: TRBV5-1; CDR3 length: 15; J gene: TRBJ2-2; CDR3 DNA: TGCGCCAGCAGCCCAGGAGATAGGAGCACCGGGGAGCTGTTTTTT; CDR3 protein: CASSPGDRSTGELFF
clone size: -; D gene: -; V gene: TRBV30; CDR3 length: 13; J gene: TRBJ2-7; CDR3 DNA: TGTGCCTGGAATTCCGGGAAGGAGTACGAGCAGTACTTC; CDR3 protein: CAWNSGKEYEQYF
clone size: once; D gene: -; V gene: TRBV2; CDR3 length: 15; J gene: TRBJ1-5; CDR3 DNA: TGTGCCAGCAGTGAAGGGGCAGGGGAGGTTCAGCCCCAGCATTTT; CDR3 protein: CASSEGAGEVQPQHF
clone size: -; D gene: TRBD2; V gene: TRBV6-1; CDR3 length: 15; J gene: TRBJ2-1; CDR3 DNA: TGTGCCAGCAGTGAAGCAGGACTAGCGTACAATGAGCAGTTCTTC; CDR3 protein: CASSEAGLAYNEQFF
clone size: -; D gene: -; V gene: TRBV5-1; CDR3 length: 15; J gene: TRBJ1-1; CDR3 DNA: TGCGCCAGCAGCTTCGGGGGGACGGGAAACACTGAAGCTTTCTTT; CDR3 protein: CASSFGGTGNTEAFF
clone size: -; D gene: -; V gene: TRBV9; CDR3 length: 14; J gene: TRBJ2-4; CDR3 DNA: TGTGCCAGCAGCGTGGGTGGGGGCCTCAGCATTCAGTACTTC; CDR3 protein: CASSVGGGLSIQYF
clone size: once; D gene: TRBD1; V gene: TRBV18; CDR3 length: 14; J gene: TRBJ2-7; CDR3 DNA: TGTGCCAGCTCACCCGGGACAGCGAACTACGAGCAGTACTTC; CDR3 protein: CASSPGTANYEQYF
clone size: -; D gene: -; V gene: TRBV5-1; CDR3 length: 16; J gene: TRBJ2-2; CDR3 DNA: TGCGCCAGCAGCCCCCAGGGCGGGCCAAACACCGGGGAGCTGTTTTTT; CDR3 protein: CASSPQGGPNTGELFF
clone size: -; D gene: -; V gene: TRBV10-3; CDR3 length: 14; J gene: TRBJ2-2; CDR3 DNA: TGTGCCATCGGTGGACTCGCGAGCACCGGGGAGCTGTTTTTT; CDR3 protein: CAIGGLASTGELFF
clone size: -; D gene: TRBD2; V gene: TRBV19; CDR3 length: 15; J gene: TRBJ2-2; CDR3 DNA: TGTGCCAGTAGTACCGGGACTACGAACACCGGGGAGCTGTTTTTT; CDR3 protein: CASSTGTTNTGELFF
clone size: -; D gene: TRBD1; V gene: TRBV19; CDR3 length: 15; J gene: TRBJ2-2; CDR3 DNA: TGTGCCAGCATCCCGACAGGGGGTTACACCGGGGAGCTGTTTTTT; CDR3 protein: CASIPTGGYTGELFF
clone size: -; D gene: -; V gene: TRBV18; CDR3 length: 13; J gene: TRBJ1-1; CDR3 DNA: TGTGCCAGCTCACCAGGGTTTCTCACTGAAGCTTTCTTT; CDR3 protein: CASSPGFLTEAFF
clone size: -; D gene: -; V gene: TRBV11-2; CDR3 length: 15; J gene: TRBJ2-4; CDR3 DNA: TGTGCCAGCAGCTTAGACCTGGGCAGGGTAGGCATTCAGTACTTC; CDR3 protein: CASSLDLGRVGIQYF
clone size: -; D gene: -; V gene: TRBV18; CDR3 length: 13; J gene: TRBJ2-2; CDR3 DNA: TGTGCCAGCTCGCCTCGGGGGACCGGGGAGCTGTTTTTT; CDR3 protein: CASSPRGTGELFF
clone size: -; D gene: -; V gene: TRBV11-3; CDR3 length: 13; J gene: TRBJ2-1; CDR3 DNA: TGTGCCAGCCGCCCACAGGGATACAATGAGCAGTTCTTC; CDR3 protein: CASRPQGYNEQFF
clone size: -; D gene: TRBD1; V gene: TRBV18; CDR3 length: 16; J gene: TRBJ2-5; CDR3 DNA: TGTGCCAGCTCACCAGTCGTCAACCGGGACAGAGAGACCCAGTACTTC; CDR3 protein: CASSPVVNRDRETQYF
clone size: -; D gene: TRBD1; V gene: TRBV27; CDR3 length: 14; J gene: TRBJ2-7; CDR3 DNA: TGTGCCAGCAGTTTATCACAGGGGGCGACCGAGCAGTACTTC; CDR3 protein: CASSLSQGATEQYF
clone size: few; D gene: TRBD2; V gene: TRBV5-1; CDR3 length: 14; J gene: TRBJ2-3; CDR3 DNA: TGCGCCACGGGCCTAGCGGGAGGAACGGATACGCAGTATTTT; CDR3 protein: CATGLAGGTDTQYF
clone size: -; D gene: TRBD1; V gene: TRBV6-5; CDR3 length: 16; J gene: TRBJ2-4; CDR3 DNA: TGTGCCAGCAGTTACTCCGGGACAGGGGTGAAAAACATTCAGTACTTC; CDR3 protein: CASSYSGTGVKNIQYF
clone size: -; D gene: -; V gene: TRBV19; CDR3 length: 15; J gene: TRBJ1-1; CDR3 DNA: TGTGCCAGTAACCTCTGGGAGGGTAAAAACACTGAAGCTTTCTTT; CDR3 protein: CASNLWEGKNTEAFF
clone size: -; D gene: TRBD1; V gene: TRBV18; CDR3 length: 17; J gene: TRBJ1-2; CDR3 DNA: TGTGCCAGCTCACCCATTACTTCTTCCGGGACAGGAGATGGCTACACCTTC; CDR3 protein: CASSPITSSGTGDGYTF
clone size: -; D gene: -; V gene: TRBV4-1; CDR3 length: 22; J gene: TRBJ2-3; CDR3 DNA: TGCGCCAGCAGCTCGAGGAAGGCCCCTAGCGGAGGGGGGGGGCTTAGCACAGATACACAGTATTTT; CDR3 protein: CASSSRKAPSGGGGLSTDTQYF
clone size: -; D gene: -; V gene: TRBV30; CDR3 length: 13; J gene: TRBJ2-1; CDR3 DNA: TGTGCCTGGACCCAGACAGGATACAATGAGCAGTTCTTC; CDR3 protein: CAWTQTGYNEQFF
clone size: once; D gene: -; V gene: TRBV7-8; CDR3 length: 13; J gene: TRBJ1-2; CDR3 DNA: TGTGCCAGCAGCTTAGCAGGCCCCTATGGCTACACCTTC; CDR3 protein: CASSLAGPYGYTF
clone size: -; D gene: -; V gene: TRBV6-6; CDR3 length: 14; J gene: TRBJ1-1; CDR3 DNA: TGTGCCAGCAGGCCACAGGCGGCTAGCACTGAAGCTTTCTTT; CDR3 protein: CASRPQAASTEAFF
clone size: -; D gene: TRBD2; V gene: TRBV27; CDR3 length: 14; J gene: TRBJ2-2; CDR3 DNA: TGTGCCAGCAGTCTAGGGAGGGCGACCGGGGAGCTGTTTTTT; CDR3 protein: CASSLGRATGELFF
clone size: -; D gene: -; V gene: TRBV6-5; CDR3 length: 13; J gene: TRBJ2-7; CDR3 DNA: TGTGCCAGCAGAACATCGACAGGATCCGAGCAGTACTTC; CDR3 protein: CASRTSTGSEQYF